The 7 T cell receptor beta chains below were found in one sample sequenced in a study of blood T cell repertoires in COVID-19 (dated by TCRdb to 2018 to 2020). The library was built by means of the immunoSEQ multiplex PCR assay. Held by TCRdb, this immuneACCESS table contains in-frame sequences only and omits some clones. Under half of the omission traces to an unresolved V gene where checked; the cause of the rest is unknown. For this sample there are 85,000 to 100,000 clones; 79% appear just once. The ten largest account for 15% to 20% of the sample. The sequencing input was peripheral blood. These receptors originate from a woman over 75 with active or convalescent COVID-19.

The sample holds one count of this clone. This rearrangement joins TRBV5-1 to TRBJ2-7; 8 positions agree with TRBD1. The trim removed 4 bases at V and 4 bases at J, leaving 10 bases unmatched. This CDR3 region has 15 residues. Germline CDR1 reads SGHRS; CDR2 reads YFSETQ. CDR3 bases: TGCGCCAGCAGCGGGCTGGGGCAGGGGGCGTACGAGCAGTACTTC. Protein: CASSGLGQGAYEQYF. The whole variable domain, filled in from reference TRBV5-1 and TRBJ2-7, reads KAGVTQTPRYLIKTRGQQVTLSCSPISGHRSVSWYQQTPGQGLQFLFEYFSETQRNKGNFPGRFSGRQFSNSRSEMNVSTLELGDSALYLCASSGLGQGAYEQYFGPGTRLTVT.

DNA for the CDR3: TGTGCCAGCAGCAAGACAGGGCTCACTGAAGCTTTCTTT. It codes for CASSKTGLTEAFF. The gene calls are TRBV14 and TRBJ1-1; TRBD1 agrees at 7 bases. This CDR3 contains 13 residues. V was clipped by 5 bases and J by 4 bases; unmatched bases: 4. Germline CDR1 is SGHDN and CDR2 is FVKESK.

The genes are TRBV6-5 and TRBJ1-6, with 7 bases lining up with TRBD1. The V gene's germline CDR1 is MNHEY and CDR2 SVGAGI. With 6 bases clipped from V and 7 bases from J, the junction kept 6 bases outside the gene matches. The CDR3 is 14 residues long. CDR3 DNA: TGTGCCAGCAGGCGACAGGGACCGAATTCACCCCTCCACTTT. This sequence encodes CASRRQGPNSPLHF.

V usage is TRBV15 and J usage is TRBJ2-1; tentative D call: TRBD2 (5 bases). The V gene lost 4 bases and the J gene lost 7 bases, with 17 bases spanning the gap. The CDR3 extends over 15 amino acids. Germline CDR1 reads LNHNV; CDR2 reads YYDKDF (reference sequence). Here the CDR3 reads CATSKTLGVKNEQFF. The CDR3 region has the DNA TGTGCCACCAGCAAAACCCTGGGAGTAAAGAATGAGCAGTTCTTC.

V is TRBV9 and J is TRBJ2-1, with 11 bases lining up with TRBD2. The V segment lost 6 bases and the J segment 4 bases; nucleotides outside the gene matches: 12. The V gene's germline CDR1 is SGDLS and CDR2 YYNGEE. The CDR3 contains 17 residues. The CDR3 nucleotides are TGTGCCAGCACCCGACTAGCGGGATTGAGTTCATACAATGAGCAGTTCTTC. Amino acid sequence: CASTRLAGLSSYNEQFF.

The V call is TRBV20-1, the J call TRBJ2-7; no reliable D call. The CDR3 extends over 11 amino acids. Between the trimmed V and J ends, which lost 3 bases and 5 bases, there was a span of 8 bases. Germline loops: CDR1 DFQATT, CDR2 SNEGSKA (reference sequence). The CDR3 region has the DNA TGCAGTGCTAGGGCTAGGAACGAGCAGTACTTC. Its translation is CSARARNEQYF.

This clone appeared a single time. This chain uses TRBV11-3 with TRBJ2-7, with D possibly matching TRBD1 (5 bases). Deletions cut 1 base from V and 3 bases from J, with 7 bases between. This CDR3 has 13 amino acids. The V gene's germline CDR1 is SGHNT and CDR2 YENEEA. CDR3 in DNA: TGTGCCAGCAGCTTAGGACAGCTCTACGAGCAGTACTTC. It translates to CASSLGQLYEQYF.